Shown below are 5 T cell receptor beta chains from a single sample sequenced in a study of shared clonotypes between healthy human individuals. Data came from immunoSEQ multiplex PCR; TCRdb stores just in-frame clones and leaves some out. The sample records some 1,100,000 clones, approximately 78% being singletons. The sample was memory CD4+ T cells from PBMCs. Subset in this sample: CD45RA-negative fraction. The source of these receptors is a man aged 18 to 30 in good health. Some clones in this sample may be carry-over from other donors' samples.

The V and J genes are TRBV7-2 and TRBJ2-1; D unclear. Germline V gives CDR1 SGHTA, CDR2 FQGNSA. Trimming removed 0 bases at V and 0 bases at J, with 9 bases between. This CDR3 is built from 16 residues. DNA of the CDR3: TGTGCCAGCAGCTTAGCGGGCGTTAGCTCCTACAATGAGCAGTTCTTC. Translating it yields CASSLAGVSSYNEQFF.

The chain links TRBV7-2 to TRBJ2-1; 9 bases fit TRBD2. The CDR3 contains 17 residues. CDR1 is SGHTA, CDR2 FQGNSA, per germline. The trim removed 7 bases at V and 9 bases at J, leaving 19 bases unmatched. The chain's CDR3 is CASTSAPFRLAGSEQFF. CDR3 bases: TGTGCCAGCACCTCTGCCCCATTTCGCCTAGCGGGAAGTGAGCAGTTCTTC.

This chain connects TRBV18 to TRBJ1-5, with D possibly TRBD1 on 5 matching bases. Germline CDR1 reads KGHSH; CDR2 reads LQKENI. The CDR3 is 16 amino acids. V shed 2 bases and J shed 0 bases, with 11 bases lying between them. The CDR3 sequence: CASSPWGRFSNQPQHF. The CDR3 region has the DNA TGTGCCAGCTCACCATGGGGACGATTTAGCAATCAGCCCCAGCATTTT.

This CDR3 is CASSRERGGTSGSRETQYF. CDR3 sequence (DNA): TGCGCCAGCAGCCGCGAAAGGGGGGGGACTAGCGGGAGTAGAGAGACCCAGTACTTC. The chain joins TRBV4-1 to TRBJ2-5; 14 bases line up with TRBD2. The CDR3 totals 19 residues. V trimming: 4 bases; J trimming: 4 bases; junction bases outside the gene matches: 14. Germline-derived CDR1 and CDR2 are MGHRA and YSYEKL.

This chain connects TRBV6-5 to TRBJ2-5, with 10 bases aligning to TRBD2. The DNA end is a closer match to TRBJ2-7, so the J assignment may be wrong. The CDR3 covers 15 residues. The germline CDR1 and CDR2 sequences are MNHEY and SVGAGI. CDR3 coding DNA: TGTGCCAGCAGATCTCAGCGGGAGGGCCCCTACGAGCAGTACTTC. Translated, it gives CASRSQREGPYEQYF.